The 17 T cell receptor beta chains below all came from one sample that was sequenced in a study of cytomegalovirus exposure and HLA in healthy donors. Researchers ran the PCR with 60 Vbeta and 13 Jbeta primers. TCRdb's copy holds only in-frame clones and misses some; the assay was immunoSEQ multiplex PCR. Among roughly 230,000 clones, roughly 84% were seen once, and the ten largest hold roughly 0.24%. The sequenced material came from PBMCs. These receptors came from a girl aged 2 to 9 in good health and CMV-seronegative.

The rearrangement uses TRBV27 and TRBJ2-5; 8 positions match TRBD1. The CDR3 is 14 amino acids. In germline, CDR1 is MNHEY, CDR2 SMNVEV (reference sequence). V was pared by 6 bases and J by 4 bases, with 7 bases of the junction left unmatched. The CDR3 region is CASRKTGAGETQYF. The DNA for the CDR3 is TGTGCCAGCAGGAAGACAGGGGCGGGAGAGACCCAGTACTTC.

The rearrangement joins TRBV27 to TRBJ1-5, with 10 nucleotides matching TRBD1. This CDR3 has 16 residues. The V and J ends lost 5 bases and 7 bases, in that order; junction bases with no gene match: 11. Germline loops: CDR1 MNHEY, CDR2 SMNVEV (reference sequence). CDR3 DNA: TGTGCCAGCAGTCCAATTAGGGACAGGGGTGGCCAGCCCCAGCATTTT. This codes for CASSPIRDRGGQPQHF.

V gene TRBV7-8 combines with J gene TRBJ2-4; 8 positions agree with TRBD2. J lost 1 base, V lost 2 bases, and 7 bases had no gene match. This CDR3 spans 17 amino acids. The germline gives CDR1 SGHVS, CDR2 FQNEAQ. The CDR3 here is CASSLLAGWGAKNIQYF. For the CDR3, the DNA is TGTGCCAGCAGCTTACTAGCGGGTTGGGGGGCCAAAAACATTCAGTACTTC. The full variable domain, rest sourced from reference TRBV7-8 and TRBJ2-4, is GAGVSQSPRYKVAKRGQDVALRCDPISGHVSLFWYQQALGQGPEFLTYFQNEAQLDKSGLPSDRFFAERPEGSVSTLKIQRTQQEDSAVYLCASSLLAGWGAKNIQYFGAGTRLSVL.

The chain uses TRBV5-4 and TRBJ2-5; weak D call: TRBD2 (5 bases). V was cut by 3 bases and J by 3 bases, with 21 bases left in between. Germline V gene lookup returns CDR1 SGHNT and CDR2 YYREEE (reference sequence). The CDR3 has 17 amino acids. The CDR3 here is CASSSGLAPVREETQYF. The CDR3 region has the DNA TGTGCCAGCAGCTCCGGACTTGCCCCGGTTCGGGAAGAGACCCAGTACTTC.

The rearrangement uses TRBV5-1 and TRBJ2-1; TRBD2 agrees at 8 bases. CDR1 and CDR2 from the germline V gene are SGHRS and YFSETQ. The CDR3 spans 15 residues. Germline trimming cut 4 bases from V and 8 bases from J; bases unmatched to any gene: 11. In nucleotides, the CDR3 is TGCGCCAGCAGCGCCGCTCGGGGGGGGAGGGATGAGCAGTTCTTC. Amino acid sequence: CASSAARGGRDEQFF.

The chain uses TRBV25-1 and TRBJ1-1; TRBD1 matches at 9 bases. Germline CDR1 and CDR2: MGHDK and SYGVNS. This CDR3 comprises 16 residues. Trimming cost V 1 base and J 1 base; bases outside gene matches: 4. This chain's CDR3 is CASSEFPGQGNTEAFF. The CDR3 DNA reads TGTGCCAGCAGTGAATTTCCGGGACAGGGGAACACTGAAGCTTTCTTT.

The chain is built from TRBV5-4 and TRBJ2-2; the match to TRBD2 covers 9 bases. Germline loops: CDR1 SGHNT, CDR2 YYREEE (reference sequence). CDR3 size: 17 residues. Trimming cost V 4 bases and J 5 bases; bases outside gene matches: 12. The CDR3 reads CASSLAGGPLMTGELFF. The CDR3 DNA sequence: TGTGCCAGCAGCCTGGCGGGAGGGCCCCTCATGACCGGGGAGCTGTTTTTT.

This chain uses TRBV7-3 with TRBJ2-1, with TRBD2 matching 7 bases. Germline lookup yields CDR1 SGHTA and CDR2 FQGTGA. V shed 6 bases, J shed 6 bases, and the junction held 14 bases outside the gene matches. The CDR3 loop spans 16 amino acids. The CDR3: CASRLLTSDGGNEQFF. The CDR3, as DNA: TGTGCCAGCAGGCTACTAACTAGCGACGGTGGCAATGAGCAGTTCTTC.

A few counts support this clone. V usage is TRBV5-5 and J usage is TRBJ2-7, with a possible D match to TRBD2 (6 bases). The CDR3 contains 14 residues. Germline V gives CDR1 SGHKS, CDR2 YYEKEE (reference sequence). V was cut by 5 bases and J by 5 bases, with 17 bases left in between. This CDR3 reads CASSPKTAGNEQYF. The CDR3 nucleotides are TGTGCCAGCAGTCCTAAGACAGCGGGCAACGAGCAGTACTTC. Complete variable domain (other parts from reference TRBV5-5 and TRBJ2-7): DAGVTQSPTHLIKTRGQQVTLRCSPISGHKSVSWYQQVLGQGPQFIFQYYEKEERGRGNFPDRFSARQFPNYSSELNVNALLLGDSALYLCASSPKTAGNEQYFGPGTRLTVT.

V usage is TRBV4-1 and J usage is TRBJ2-7; 10 bases align to TRBD1. The CDR3 is 14 residues long. In germline, CDR1 is MGHRA, CDR2 YSYEKL. The V gene end was trimmed by 9 bases and the J gene end by 1 base; junction bases not matched to a gene: 6. CDR3 sequence: CASTPGQGSYEQYF. The CDR3 DNA sequence: TGCGCCAGTACCCCGGGACAGGGGTCCTACGAGCAGTACTTC.

The chain is built from TRBV18 and TRBJ2-7; 10 positions agree with TRBD1. CDR1 is KGHSH and CDR2 is LQKENI in the germline V gene. The junction had 7 bases not matched to a gene; V was cut back by 3 bases and J by 5 bases. The CDR3 runs 15 residues. Here the CDR3 DNA reads TGTGCCAGCTCACCTTTAGACAGGGGGCCGAACGAGCAGTACTTC. This codes for CASSPLDRGPNEQYF.

The gene calls are TRBV11-1 and TRBJ2-1; D ambiguous. V lost 1 base to trimming and J lost 5 bases, with 12 bases between them. The V gene's germline CDR1 is SGHAT and CDR2 FQDESV (reference sequence). The CDR3 is made up of 15 amino acids. The CDR3 DNA reads as TGTGCCAGCAGCTTAGTAGGCGGCCATAACAATGAGCAGTTCTTC. Protein product: CASSLVGGHNNEQFF.

The gene calls are TRBV5-1 and TRBJ1-4; D is perhaps TRBD1 (5 bases). The CDR3 consists of 16 residues. The V end was cut by 1 base, the J end by 0 bases, with 10 bases between. CDR1 and CDR2 (germline): SGHRS, YFSETQ. The CDR3 nucleotides read TGCGCCAGCAGCTTGTGGGGGGTGTCAACTAATGAAAAACTGTTTTTT. It encodes CASSLWGVSTNEKLFF. Based on the CDR3 plus reference TRBV5-1 and TRBJ1-4, the full variable domain is KAGVTQTPRYLIKTRGQQVTLSCSPISGHRSVSWYQQTPGQGLQFLFEYFSETQRNKGNFPGRFSGRQFSNSRSEMNVSTLELGDSALYLCASSLWGVSTNEKLFFGSGTQLSVL.

This clone was seen only once. V gene TRBV5-5 combines with J gene TRBJ1-6; D gene uncertain. V lost 0 bases to trimming and J lost 13 bases, with 14 bases between them. CDR1 is SGHKS and CDR2 is YYEKEE in the germline V gene (reference sequence). The CDR3 totals 14 residues. This CDR3 reads CASSLAQQSSPLHF. CDR3 coding DNA: TGTGCCAGCAGCTTGGCTCAACAGTCTTCTCCCCTCCACTTT.

V gene TRBV11-2 combines with J gene TRBJ2-7; maybe TRBD2 (6 bases). The CDR3 is 13 amino acids. V was shortened by 1 base and J by 4 bases, with 8 bases between the two germline ends. The germline gives CDR1 SGHAT, CDR2 FQNNGV. This CDR3 reads CASSLAGAYEQYF. CDR3 nucleotide sequence: TGTGCCAGCAGCTTAGCGGGAGCTTACGAGCAGTACTTC.

CDR3 sequence (DNA): TGTGCCAGCAGCCCACAGGGGCCCGGGGAGCTGTTTTTT. Protein: CASSPQGPGELFF. This chain uses TRBV2 with TRBJ2-2; TRBD1 matches at 7 bases. Germline V lookup: CDR1 SNHLY, CDR2 FYNNEI. V dropped 6 bases and J dropped 6; count of bases not matched to a gene: 4. The CDR3 sequence is 13 residues long.

The chain uses TRBV11-2 and TRBJ2-3; TRBD2 aligns across 8 bases. Trimming at V came to 4 bases and at J to 4 bases, leaving 7 bases not matched to a gene. Per the germline V gene, CDR1 is SGHAT and CDR2 is FQNNGV. The CDR3 totals 15 residues. The CDR3 reads CASSSRTSSSDTQYF. CDR3 in DNA: TGTGCCAGCAGCTCTCGGACTAGCTCCTCAGATACGCAGTATTTT.